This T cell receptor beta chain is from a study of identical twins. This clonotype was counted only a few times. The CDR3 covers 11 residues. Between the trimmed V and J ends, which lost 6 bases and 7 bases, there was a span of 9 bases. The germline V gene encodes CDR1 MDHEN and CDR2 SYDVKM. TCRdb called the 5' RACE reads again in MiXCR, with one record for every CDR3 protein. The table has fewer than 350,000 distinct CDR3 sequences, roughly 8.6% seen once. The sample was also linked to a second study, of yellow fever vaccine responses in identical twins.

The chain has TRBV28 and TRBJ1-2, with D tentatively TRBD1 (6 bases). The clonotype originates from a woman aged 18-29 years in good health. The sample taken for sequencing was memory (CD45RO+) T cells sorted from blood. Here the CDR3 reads CASSPRGGYTF. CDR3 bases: TGTGCCAGCAGCCCCAGGGGTGGCTACACCTTC.